The present T cell receptor (beta chain) was sequenced within a study of glioma-infiltrating T cells. Amplification of TCR alpha and beta CDR3 regions from RNA used iRepertoire nested multiplex PCR. Input was 100-400 ng of tissue mRNA or PBMC total RNA. One entry per CDR3 protein results from TCRdb running MiXCR on the multiplex PCR reads. This sample has approximately 90,000 distinct CDR3 sequences, with about 23% found just once. Study-level results: Only very few CDR3 sequences appeared in both tissue and blood. Tissue-blood divergence was below expectation in non-neoplastic patients, above in gliomas.

Trimming left V 2 bases short and J 6 bases short, with 8 bases between. This CDR3 spans 13 amino acids. About this clonotype: Antigen unknown.

The sequence was collected from a human donor with low-grade glioma or glioblastoma, undergoing nonglioma brain surgery, or in good health (not recorded which). This rearrangement joins TRBV12-3 or TRBV12-4 to TRBJ2-4; D not resolved. Sequences were obtained from glioma tissue, nonneoplastic brain tissue, or PBMCs (not recorded which). The CDR3 DNA sequence: TGTGCCAGCAGTTTATCCGGTATAAACATTCAGTACTTC. It translates to CASSLSGINIQYF.